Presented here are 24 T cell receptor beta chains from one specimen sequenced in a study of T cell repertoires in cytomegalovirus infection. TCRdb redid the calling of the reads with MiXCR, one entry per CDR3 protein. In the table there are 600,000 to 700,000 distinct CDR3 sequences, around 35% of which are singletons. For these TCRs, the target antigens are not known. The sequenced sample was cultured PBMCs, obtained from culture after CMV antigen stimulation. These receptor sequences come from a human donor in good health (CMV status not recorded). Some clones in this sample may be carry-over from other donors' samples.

For the CDR3, the DNA is TGTGCCTGGAGTCGGCTCACTGAAGCTTTCTTT. Protein: CAWSRLTEAFF. The genes are TRBV30 and TRBJ1-1; D uncertain. From germline, CDR1 is GTSNPN and CDR2 SVGIG (reference sequence). V was pared by 2 bases and J by 4 bases, with 5 bases between. The CDR3 is 11 residues long.

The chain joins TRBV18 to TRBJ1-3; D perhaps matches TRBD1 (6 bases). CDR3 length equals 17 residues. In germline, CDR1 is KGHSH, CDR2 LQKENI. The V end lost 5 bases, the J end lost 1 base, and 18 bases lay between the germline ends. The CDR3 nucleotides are TGTGCCAGCTCAGAAGTTATGGGGGCCGCATCTGGAAACACCATATATTTT. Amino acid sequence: CASSEVMGAASGNTIYF.

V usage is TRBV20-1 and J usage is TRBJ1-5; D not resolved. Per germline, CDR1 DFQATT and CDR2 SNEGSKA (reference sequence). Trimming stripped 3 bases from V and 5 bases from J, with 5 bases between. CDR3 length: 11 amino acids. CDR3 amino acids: CSASNDQPQHF. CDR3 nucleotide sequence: TGCAGTGCTAGCAATGATCAGCCCCAGCATTTT.

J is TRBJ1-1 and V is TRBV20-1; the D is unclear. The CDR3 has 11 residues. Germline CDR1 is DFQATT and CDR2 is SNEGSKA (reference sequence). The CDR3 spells CRVGVGTEAFF. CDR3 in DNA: TGCAGGGTGGGCGTGGGGACTGAAGCTTTCTTT.

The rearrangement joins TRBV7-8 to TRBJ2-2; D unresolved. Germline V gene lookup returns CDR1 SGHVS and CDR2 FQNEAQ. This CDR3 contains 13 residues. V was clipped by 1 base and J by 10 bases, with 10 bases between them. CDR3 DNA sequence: TGTGCCAGCAGCTTAGGCCCCCGCACGGAGCTGTTTTTT. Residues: CASSLGPRTELFF. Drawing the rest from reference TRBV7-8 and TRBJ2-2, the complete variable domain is GAGVSQSPRYKVAKRGQDVALRCDPISGHVSLFWYQQALGQGPEFLTYFQNEAQLDKSGLPSDRFFAERPEGSVSTLKIQRTQQEDSAVYLCASSLGPRTELFFGEGSRLTVL.

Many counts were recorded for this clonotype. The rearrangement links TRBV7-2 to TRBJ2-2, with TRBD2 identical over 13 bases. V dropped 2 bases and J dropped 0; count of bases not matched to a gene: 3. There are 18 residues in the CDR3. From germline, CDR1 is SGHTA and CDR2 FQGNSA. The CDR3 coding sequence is TGTGCCAGCAGCTTAAGGGGACTAGCGGGAACGAACACCGGGGAGCTGTTTTTT. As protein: CASSLRGLAGTNTGELFF.

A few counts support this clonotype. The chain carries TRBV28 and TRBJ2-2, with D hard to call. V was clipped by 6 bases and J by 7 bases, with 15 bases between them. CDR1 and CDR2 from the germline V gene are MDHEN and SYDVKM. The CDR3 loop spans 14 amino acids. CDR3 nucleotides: TGTGCCAGCAGGGGCAGATCATTAAGCGGGGAGCTGTTTTTT. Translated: CASRGRSLSGELFF.

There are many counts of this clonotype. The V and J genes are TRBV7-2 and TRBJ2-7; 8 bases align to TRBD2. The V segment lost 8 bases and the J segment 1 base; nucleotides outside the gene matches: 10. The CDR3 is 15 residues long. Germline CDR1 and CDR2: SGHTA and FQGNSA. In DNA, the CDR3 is TGTGCCAGCTCTCGGGGGGGACTCGGATCCTACGAGCAGTACTTC. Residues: CASSRGGLGSYEQYF.

CDR3 DNA: TGTGCCAGCAGTGGGTGGTCAAGTGAAGCTTTCTTT. Amino acids: CASSGWSSEAFF. This chain links TRBV6-1 with TRBJ1-1, with D unresolved. V was cut by 4 bases and J by 7 bases, with 10 bases left in between. Looked up from germline, CDR1 is MNHNS and CDR2 is SASEGT. This CDR3 is built from 12 residues.

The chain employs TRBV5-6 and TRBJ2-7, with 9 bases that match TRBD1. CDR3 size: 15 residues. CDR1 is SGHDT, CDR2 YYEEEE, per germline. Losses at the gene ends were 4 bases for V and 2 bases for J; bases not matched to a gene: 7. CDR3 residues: CASSDVRDRAYEQYF. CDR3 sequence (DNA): TGTGCCAGCAGCGACGTCCGGGACAGGGCCTACGAGCAGTACTTC.

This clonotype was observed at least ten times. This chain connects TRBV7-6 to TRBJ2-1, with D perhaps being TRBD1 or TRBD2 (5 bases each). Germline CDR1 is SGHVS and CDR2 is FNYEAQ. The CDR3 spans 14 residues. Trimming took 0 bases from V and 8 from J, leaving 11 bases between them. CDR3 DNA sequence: TGTGCCAGCAGCTTAGCGCAGGGAGTGGATGAGCAGTTCTTC. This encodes CASSLAQGVDEQFF. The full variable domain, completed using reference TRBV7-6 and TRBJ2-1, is GAGVSQSPRYKVTKRGQDVALRCDPISGHVSLYWYRQALGQGPEFLTYFNYEAQQDKSGLPNDRFSAERPEGSISTLTIQRTEQRDSAMYRCASSLAQGVDEQFFGPGTRLTVL.

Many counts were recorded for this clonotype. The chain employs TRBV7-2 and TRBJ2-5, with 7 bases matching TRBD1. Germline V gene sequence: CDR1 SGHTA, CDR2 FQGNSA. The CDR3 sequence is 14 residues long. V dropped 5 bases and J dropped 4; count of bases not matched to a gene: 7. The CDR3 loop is CASSPGRQGETQYF. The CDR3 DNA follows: TGTGCCAGCAGCCCCGGAAGACAGGGAGAGACCCAGTACTTC.

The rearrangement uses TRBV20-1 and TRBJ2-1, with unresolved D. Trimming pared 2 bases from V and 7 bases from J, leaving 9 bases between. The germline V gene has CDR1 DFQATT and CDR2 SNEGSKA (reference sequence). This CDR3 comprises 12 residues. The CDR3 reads CSARHGMNEQFF. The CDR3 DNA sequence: TGCAGTGCTAGACATGGGATGAATGAGCAGTTCTTC.

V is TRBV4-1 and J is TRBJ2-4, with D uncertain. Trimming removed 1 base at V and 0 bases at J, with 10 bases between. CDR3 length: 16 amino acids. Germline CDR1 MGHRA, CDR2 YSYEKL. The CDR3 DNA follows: TGCGCCAGCAGCCAAGTCTGGCATCTAGCCAAAAACATTCAGTACTTC. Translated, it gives CASSQVWHLAKNIQYF.

CDR3 protein: CASSKRQGYTGELFF. The CDR3 DNA follows: TGTGCCAGCAGTAAGCGCCAGGGATACACCGGGGAGCTGTTTTTT. The chain combines TRBV25-1 with TRBJ2-2; TRBD1 might be the D (5 bases). The CDR3 covers 15 residues. V was clipped by 5 bases and J by 3 bases, with 13 bases between them. The germline gives CDR1 MGHDK, CDR2 SYGVNS.

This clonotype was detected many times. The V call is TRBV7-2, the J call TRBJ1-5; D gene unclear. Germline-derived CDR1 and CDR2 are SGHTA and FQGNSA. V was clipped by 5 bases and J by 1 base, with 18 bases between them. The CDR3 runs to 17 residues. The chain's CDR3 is CASSLDPPSWSNQPQHF. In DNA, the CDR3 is TGTGCCAGCAGCCTGGACCCTCCCTCATGGAGCAATCAGCCCCAGCATTTT.

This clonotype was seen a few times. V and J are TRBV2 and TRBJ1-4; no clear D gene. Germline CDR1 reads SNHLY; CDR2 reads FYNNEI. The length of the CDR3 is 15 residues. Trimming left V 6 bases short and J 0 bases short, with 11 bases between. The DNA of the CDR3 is TGTGCCAGCAGAGAGGCTATTGCAACTAATGAAAAACTGTTTTTT. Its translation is CASREAIATNEKLFF.

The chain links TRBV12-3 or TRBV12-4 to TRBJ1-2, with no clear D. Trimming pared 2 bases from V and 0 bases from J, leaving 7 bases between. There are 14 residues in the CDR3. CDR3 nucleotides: TGTGCCAGCAGTTTAAGGGCATCTAACTATGGCTACACCTTC. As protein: CASSLRASNYGYTF.

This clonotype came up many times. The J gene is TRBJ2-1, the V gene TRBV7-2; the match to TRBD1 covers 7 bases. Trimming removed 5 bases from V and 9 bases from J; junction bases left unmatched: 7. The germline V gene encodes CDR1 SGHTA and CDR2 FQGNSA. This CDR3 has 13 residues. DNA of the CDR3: TGTGCCAGCAGCCTCGAAACAGGGGTTGAGCAGTTCTTC. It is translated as CASSLETGVEQFF.

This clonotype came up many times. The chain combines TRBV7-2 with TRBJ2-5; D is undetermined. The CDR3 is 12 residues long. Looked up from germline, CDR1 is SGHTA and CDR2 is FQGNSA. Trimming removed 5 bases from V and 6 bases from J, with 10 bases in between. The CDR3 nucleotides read TGTGCCAGCAGCCCCGAGTCGAAGACCCAGTACTTC. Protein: CASSPESKTQYF.

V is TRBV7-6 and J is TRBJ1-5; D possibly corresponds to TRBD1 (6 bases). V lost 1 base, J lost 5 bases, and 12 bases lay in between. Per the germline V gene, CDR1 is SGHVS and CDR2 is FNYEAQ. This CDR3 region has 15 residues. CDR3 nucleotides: TGTGCCAGCAGCTTAGAGGCAGGGGAGCATCAGCCCCAGCATTTT. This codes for CASSLEAGEHQPQHF.

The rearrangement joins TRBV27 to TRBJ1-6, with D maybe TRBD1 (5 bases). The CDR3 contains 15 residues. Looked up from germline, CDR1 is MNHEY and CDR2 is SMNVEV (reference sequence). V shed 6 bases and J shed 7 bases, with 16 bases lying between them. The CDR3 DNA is TGTGCCAGCAGGGTGAGGGGATACCAGAATTCACCCCTCCACTTT. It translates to CASRVRGYQNSPLHF.

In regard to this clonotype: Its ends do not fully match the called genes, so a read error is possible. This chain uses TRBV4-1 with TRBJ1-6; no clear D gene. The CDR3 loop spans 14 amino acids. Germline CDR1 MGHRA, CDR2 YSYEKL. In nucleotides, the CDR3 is TGTGCCAGCAGCCAAGATGGTGGGAATTCACCCCTCCACTTT. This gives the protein CASSQDGGNSPLHF.

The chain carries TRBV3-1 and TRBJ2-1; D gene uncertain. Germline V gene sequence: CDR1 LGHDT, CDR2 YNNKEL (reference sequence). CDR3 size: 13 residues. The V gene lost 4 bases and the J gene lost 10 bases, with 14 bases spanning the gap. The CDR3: CASSPRAPGEQFF. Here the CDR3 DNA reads TGTGCCAGCAGCCCCCGAGCCCCCGGGGAGCAGTTCTTC.